This is a list of T cell receptor beta chains from one sample in a study of tumor-infiltrating lymphocytes in localized non-small cell lung cancer. TCRdb's copy holds only in-frame clones and misses some; the assay was immunoSEQ multiplex PCR. The sample lists fewer than 15,000 clones, around 70% seen once, with more than 13% in the top ten. Input material: uninvolved lung tissue not adjacent to the tumor. The receptor set was obtained from a human donor with non-small cell lung cancer. CDR3s include the opening cysteine and the closing phenylalanine or tryptophan. Each record gives: J gene, V gene, D gene, clone size, CDR3 protein, CDR3 DNA. The D gene is left open where the match is weak. Some rows have no size entry. The others give once, few or many, or a class for an expanded clone.

>TRBJ2-7|TRBV23-1|NA|few
CASSHMVYF
TGCGCCAGCAGTCATATGGTCTACTTC
>TRBJ1-2|TRBV28|TRBD1|few
CASSNRGLSLYGYTF
TGTGCCAGCAGTAACAGGGGCCTTTCGCTCTATGGCTACACCTTC
>TRBJ1-1|TRBV5-6|NA|once
CASSPRGVLKAFF
TGTGCCAGCAGCCCGCGGGGGGTCCTTAAAGCTTTCTTT
>TRBJ1-5|TRBV28|TRBD1|NA
CASSMGQGWYSNQPQHF
TGTGCCAGCAGTATGGGACAGGGGTGGTATAGCAATCAGCCCCAGCATTTT
>TRBJ2-7|TRBV7-9|TRBD1|once
CASSPDRGGGYEQYF
TGTGCCAGCAGCCCAGACAGGGGGGGCGGATACGAGCAGTACTTC
>TRBJ2-6|TRBV9|NA|medium-sized
CASSVDSSGANVLTF
TGTGCCAGCAGCGTAGACAGCTCTGGGGCCAACGTCCTGACTTTC
>TRBJ2-3|TRBV9|NA|NA
CASSVGSSESTDTQYF
TGTGCCAGCAGCGTAGGATCCAGCGAAAGCACAGATACGCAGTATTTT
>TRBJ2-6|TRBV9|TRBD1|NA
CASSSPGQRLWGQGLSF
TGTGCCAGCAGCTCCCCGGGACAGAGGCTCTGGGGCCAGGGGCTGTCTTTC
>TRBJ1-4|TRBV7-8|NA|few
CASSLAFQPGEKLFF
TGTGCCAGCAGCTTAGCGTTTCAGCCAGGTGAAAAACTGTTTTTT
>TRBJ1-2|TRBV7-8|NA|NA
CASSQMDRYGYTF
TGTGCCAGCAGCCAGATGGATCGCTATGGCTACACCTTC
>TRBJ1-5|TRBV9|TRBD1|NA
CASSVDLLAGQGNQPQHF
TGTGCCAGCAGCGTAGACTTATTGGCGGGACAGGGGAATCAGCCCCAGCATTTT
>TRBJ1-6|TRBV9|NA|hyperexpanded
CASSVGADSPLHF
TGTGCCAGCAGCGTAGGGGCAGATTCACCCCTCCACTTT
>TRBJ2-7|TRBV5-1|TRBD1|once
CASSGGQGSYEQYF
TGCGCCAGCAGCGGGGGACAGGGGTCCTACGAGCAGTACTTC
>TRBJ1-2|TRBV6-1|TRBD1|NA
CASSEGSMTGLGYTF
TGTGCCAGCAGTGAAGGGTCGATGACAGGGCTTGGCTACACCTTC
>TRBJ1-2|TRBV7-2|NA|NA
CASSREQNYGYTF
TGTGCCAGCAGCAGGGAACAGAACTATGGCTACACCTTC
>TRBJ2-3|TRBV6-4|TRBD2|once
CASSPIAGATDTQYF
TGTGCCAGCAGCCCGATAGCGGGAGCCACAGATACGCAGTATTTT
>TRBJ2-7|TRBV5-1|TRBD1|NA
CASSVTGTGSHEQYF
TGCGCCAGCAGCGTTACCGGGACAGGTTCACACGAGCAGTACTTC
>TRBJ2-2|TRBV7-6|NA|NA
CASSLAAGGAGELFF
TGTGCCAGCAGCTTAGCTGCCGGTGGGGCCGGGGAGCTGTTTTTT
>TRBJ1-2|TRBV4-3|TRBD1|NA
CASSLRRTGDGYTF
TGCGCCAGCAGCCTCCGACGGACAGGAGATGGCTACACCTTC
>TRBJ1-1|TRBV27|NA|few
CASSLMANTEAFF
TGTGCCAGCAGTTTAATGGCAAACACTGAAGCTTTCTTT
>TRBJ2-1|TRBV29-1|TRBD2|once
CSVEDPEREEVDEQFF
TGCAGCGTTGAAGATCCGGAGCGGGAGGAGGTCGATGAGCAGTTCTTC
>TRBJ2-7|TRBV11-2|TRBD2|NA
CASSIPLLAGGYEQYF
TGTGCCAGCAGCATACCTCTACTAGCGGGAGGTTACGAGCAGTACTTC
>TRBJ2-7|TRBV19|NA|NA
CASSILGRRDEQYF
TGTGCCAGTAGTATACTGGGTAGAAGGGACGAGCAGTACTTC
>TRBJ2-3|TRBV7-3|NA|NA
CASSQGGRGATDTQYF
TGTGCCAGCAGTCAGGGGGGGAGAGGGGCCACAGATACGCAGTATTTT
>TRBJ2-3|TRBV6-5|NA|few
CASSDGRHPDTQYF
TGTGCCAGCAGCGACGGGCGCCACCCAGATACGCAGTATTTT
>TRBJ2-7|TRBV9|TRBD1|few
CASSVADRGYEQYF
TGTGCCAGCAGCGTAGCGGACAGGGGCTACGAGCAGTACTTC
>TRBJ2-2|TRBV2|TRBD2|NA
CASRTSRGYTGELFF
TGTGCCAGCCGAACGTCGCGGGGGTACACCGGGGAGCTGTTTTTT
>TRBJ2-3|TRBV9|TRBD1|NA
CASSVTGQITDTQYF
TGTGCCAGCAGCGTAACGGGACAGATCACAGATACGCAGTATTTT
>TRBJ2-7|TRBV6-5|TRBD2|NA
CASSYTGGQIHEQYF
TGTGCCAGCAGTTACACGGGGGGGCAAATCCACGAGCAGTACTTC
>TRBJ2-3|TRBV11-3|NA|NA
CASSPRTSTDTQYF
TGTGCCAGCAGCCCCCGGACCAGCACAGATACGCAGTATTTT
>TRBJ1-5|TRBV7-9|NA|NA
CASSLESGQPQHF
TGTGCCAGCAGCTTAGAATCCGGTCAGCCCCAGCATTTT
>TRBJ2-7|TRBV11-2|NA|medium-sized
CASSLEGRRTGEQYF
TGTGCCAGCAGCTTAGAGGGGCGGCGGACGGGCGAGCAGTACTTC
>TRBJ2-3|TRBV7-9|NA|NA
CASSLAPDTQYF
TGTGCCAGCAGCTTAGCTCCTGATACGCAGTATTTT
>TRBJ2-3|TRBV10-1|NA|NA
CASSESQRITDTQYF
TGCGCCAGCAGTGAGTCCCAGCGAATCACAGATACGCAGTATTTT
>TRBJ1-4|TRBV19|NA|NA
CASTPGGGFGTNEKLFF
TGTGCCAGTACCCCGGGAGGGGGATTCGGGACTAATGAAAAACTGTTTTTT
>TRBJ1-4|TRBV6-1|TRBD1|once
CASRGRDSQKLFF
TGTGCCAGCAGGGGACGGGACAGTCAAAAACTGTTTTTT
>TRBJ2-5|TRBV29-1|TRBD1|NA
CSVRDRVQETQYF
TGCAGCGTGCGGGACAGGGTCCAAGAGACCCAGTACTTC
>TRBJ2-3|TRBV9|TRBD2|NA
CASSGSGRGADTQYF
TGTGCCAGCAGCGGTAGCGGGAGGGGCGCAGATACGCAGTATTTT
>TRBJ2-3|TRBV5-1|TRBD1|NA
CASSPWDSSTDTQYF
TGCGCCAGCAGCCCATGGGACAGTAGCACAGATACGCAGTATTTT
>TRBJ1-1|TRBV5-1|TRBD1|NA
CASSTGQAVNTEAFF
TGCGCCAGCAGCACCGGACAGGCGGTGAACACTGAAGCTTTCTTT
>TRBJ2-7|TRBV6-5|NA|NA
CASSGLYEQYF
TGTGCCAGCAGTGGACTCTACGAGCAGTACTTC
>TRBJ2-2|TRBV9|TRBD2|NA
CASSLGTSGRRTGELFF
TGTGCCAGCAGCCTAGGGACTAGCGGGAGGCGCACCGGGGAGCTGTTTTTT
>TRBJ1-1|TRBV19|NA|NA
CASTLDLEAFF
TGTGCCAGTACTTTGGACCTAGAAGCTTTCTTT
>TRBJ1-1|TRBV28|NA|once
CASSFLLQGNTEAFF
TGTGCCAGCAGTTTCCTTCTACAGGGAAACACTGAAGCTTTCTTT
>TRBJ2-5|TRBV9|TRBD2|few
CASSVGGLAGQETQYF
TGTGCCAGCAGCGTAGGGGGACTAGCGGGACAAGAGACCCAGTACTTC
>TRBJ1-1|TRBV6-5|NA|NA
CASSPPGRGTEAFF
TGTGCCAGCAGTCCCCCGGGACGGGGCACTGAAGCTTTCTTT
>TRBJ2-4|TRBV29-1|TRBD2|once
CSVGSAGGVDIQYF
TGCAGCGTTGGGTCAGCGGGGGGAGTAGACATTCAGTACTTC
>TRBJ1-3|TRBV7-9|NA|NA
CASSPRDGRNTIYF
TGTGCCAGCAGCCCACGGGACGGTCGAAACACCATATATTTT
>TRBJ2-3|TRBV10-1|TRBD2|NA
CASSRTSGRSDTQYF
TGCGCCAGCAGCCGGACTAGCGGGAGGTCAGATACGCAGTATTTT
>TRBJ2-5|TRBV5-1|NA|NA
CASSLASDGPQETQYF
TGCGCCAGCAGCTTGGCCTCGGACGGGCCCCAAGAGACCCAGTACTTC
>TRBJ2-7|TRBV6-1|TRBD2|NA
CASRGGDLRYEQYF
TGTGCCAGCCGTGGGGGGGACCTTAGATACGAGCAGTACTTC
>TRBJ2-1|TRBV11-3|TRBD2|NA
CASSLAGAYNEQFF
TGTGCCAGCAGCCTAGCGGGGGCATACAATGAGCAGTTCTTC
>TRBJ2-2|TRBV27|NA|NA
CASSQGGELFF
TGTGCCAGCAGTCAGGGCGGGGAGCTGTTTTTT
>TRBJ2-7|TRBV6-5|TRBD2|NA
CASSWTSGSYEQYF
TGTGCCAGCAGTTGGACTAGCGGGAGCTACGAGCAGTACTTC
>TRBJ2-7|TRBV2|TRBD2|NA
CARGMSGGGEQYF
TGTGCCAGAGGGATGAGTGGGGGGGGCGAGCAGTACTTC
>TRBJ2-1|TRBV2|TRBD2|NA
CASSGTSGRFSSYNEQFF
TGTGCCAGCAGTGGGACTAGCGGGAGGTTCAGCTCCTACAATGAGCAGTTCTTC